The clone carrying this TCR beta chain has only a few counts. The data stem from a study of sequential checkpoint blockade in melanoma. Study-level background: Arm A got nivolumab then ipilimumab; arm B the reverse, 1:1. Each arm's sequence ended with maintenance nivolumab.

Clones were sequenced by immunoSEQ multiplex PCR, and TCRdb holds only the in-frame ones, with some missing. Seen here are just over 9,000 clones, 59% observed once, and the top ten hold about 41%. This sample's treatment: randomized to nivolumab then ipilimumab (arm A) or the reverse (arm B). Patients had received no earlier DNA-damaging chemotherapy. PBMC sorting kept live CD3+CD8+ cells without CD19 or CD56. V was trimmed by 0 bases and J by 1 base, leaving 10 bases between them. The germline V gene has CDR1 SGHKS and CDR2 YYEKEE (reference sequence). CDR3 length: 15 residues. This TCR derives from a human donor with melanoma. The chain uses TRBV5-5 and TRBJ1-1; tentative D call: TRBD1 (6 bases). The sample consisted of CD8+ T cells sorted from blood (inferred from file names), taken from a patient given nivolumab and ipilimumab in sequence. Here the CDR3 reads CASSLAPTGNTEAFF. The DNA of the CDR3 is TGTGCCAGCAGCTTGGCGCCGACAGGGAACACTGAAGCTTTCTTT.